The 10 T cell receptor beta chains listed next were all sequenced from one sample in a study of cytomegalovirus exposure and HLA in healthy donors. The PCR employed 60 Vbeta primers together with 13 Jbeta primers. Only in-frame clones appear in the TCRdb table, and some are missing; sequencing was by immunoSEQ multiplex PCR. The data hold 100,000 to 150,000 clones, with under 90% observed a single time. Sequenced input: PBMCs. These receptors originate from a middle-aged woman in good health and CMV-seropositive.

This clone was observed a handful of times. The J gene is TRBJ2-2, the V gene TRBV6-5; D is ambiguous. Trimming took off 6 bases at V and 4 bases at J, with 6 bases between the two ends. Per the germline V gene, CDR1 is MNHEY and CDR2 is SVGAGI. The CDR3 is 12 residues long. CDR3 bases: TGTGCCAGCAGCCCTACCACCGGGGAGCTGTTTTTT. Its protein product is CASSPTTGELFF.

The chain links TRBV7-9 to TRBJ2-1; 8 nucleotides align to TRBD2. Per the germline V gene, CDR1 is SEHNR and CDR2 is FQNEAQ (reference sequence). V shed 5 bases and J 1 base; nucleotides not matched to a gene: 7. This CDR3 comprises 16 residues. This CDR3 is CASSDPGGRSYNEQFF. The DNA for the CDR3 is TGTGCCAGCAGCGACCCTGGCGGGAGGTCCTACAATGAGCAGTTCTTC.

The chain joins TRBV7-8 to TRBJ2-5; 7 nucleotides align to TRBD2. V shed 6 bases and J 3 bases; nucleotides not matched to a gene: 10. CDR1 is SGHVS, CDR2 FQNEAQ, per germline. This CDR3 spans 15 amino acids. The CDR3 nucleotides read TGTGCCAGCAGAGGGCGGGGACTAAGAAAAGAGACCCAGTACTTC. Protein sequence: CASRGRGLRKETQYF.

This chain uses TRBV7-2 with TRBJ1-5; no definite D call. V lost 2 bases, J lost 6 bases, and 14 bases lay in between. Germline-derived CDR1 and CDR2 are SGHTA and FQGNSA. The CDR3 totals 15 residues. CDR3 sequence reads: CASSLISEGAQPQHF. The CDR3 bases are TGTGCCAGCAGCTTAATAAGTGAAGGAGCTCAGCCCCAGCATTTT.

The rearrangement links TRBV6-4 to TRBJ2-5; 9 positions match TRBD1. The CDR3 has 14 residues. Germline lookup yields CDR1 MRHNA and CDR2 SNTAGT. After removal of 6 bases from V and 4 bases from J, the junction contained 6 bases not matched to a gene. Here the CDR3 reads CASSPGTGPETQYF. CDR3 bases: TGTGCCAGCAGCCCCGGGACAGGGCCAGAGACCCAGTACTTC.

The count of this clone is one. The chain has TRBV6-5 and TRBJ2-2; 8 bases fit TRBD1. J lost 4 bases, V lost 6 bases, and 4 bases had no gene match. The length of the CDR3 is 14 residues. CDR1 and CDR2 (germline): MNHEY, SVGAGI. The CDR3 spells CASRDRVSTGELFF. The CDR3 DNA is TGTGCCAGCAGGGACAGGGTGAGCACCGGGGAGCTGTTTTTT.

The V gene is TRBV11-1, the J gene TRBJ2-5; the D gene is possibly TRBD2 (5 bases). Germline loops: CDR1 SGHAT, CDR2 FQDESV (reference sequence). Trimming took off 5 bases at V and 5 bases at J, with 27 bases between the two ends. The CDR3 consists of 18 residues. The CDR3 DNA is TGTGCCAGCAGCCCCGGGAACAGCCAGACGGGTTTTTGGGAGACCCAGTACTTC. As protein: CASSPGNSQTGFWETQYF. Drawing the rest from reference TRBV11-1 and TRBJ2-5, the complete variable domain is EAEVAQSPRYKITEKSQAVAFWCDPISGHATLYWYRQILGQGPELLVQFQDESVVDDSQLPKDRFSAERLKGVDSTLKIQPAELGDSAMYLCASSPGNSQTGFWETQYFGPGTRLLVL.

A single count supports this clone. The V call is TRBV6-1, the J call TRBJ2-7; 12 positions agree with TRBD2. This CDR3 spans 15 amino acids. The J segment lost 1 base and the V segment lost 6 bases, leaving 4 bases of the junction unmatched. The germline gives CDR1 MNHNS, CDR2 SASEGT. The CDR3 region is CASSRGTSGSYEQYF. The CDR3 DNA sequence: TGTGCCAGCAGCAGAGGGACTAGCGGGTCCTACGAGCAGTACTTC.

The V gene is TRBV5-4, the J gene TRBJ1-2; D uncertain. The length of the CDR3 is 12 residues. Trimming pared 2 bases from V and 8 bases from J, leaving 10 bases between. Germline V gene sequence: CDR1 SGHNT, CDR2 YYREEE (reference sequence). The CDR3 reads CASSLRGKGYTF. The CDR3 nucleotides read TGTGCCAGCAGCTTACGCGGGAAGGGCTACACCTTC.

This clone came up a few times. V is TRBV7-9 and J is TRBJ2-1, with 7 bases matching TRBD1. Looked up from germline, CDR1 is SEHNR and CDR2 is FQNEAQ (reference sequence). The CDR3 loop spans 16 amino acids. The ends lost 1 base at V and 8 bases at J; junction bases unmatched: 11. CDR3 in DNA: TGTGCCAGCAGCTTAGTTGTACAGGGGATGGTAGATGAGCAGTTCTTC. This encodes CASSLVVQGMVDEQFF.